The T cell receptor (beta chain) described here comes from a study of blood T cell repertoires in COVID-19. Study as a whole: Spain, Italy and the United States supplied samples that represented acute and convalescent COVID-19.

CDR3 length: 14 residues. Germline CDR1 SGHRS, CDR2 YFSETQ. Trimming shortened V by 7 bases and J by 2 bases, and 14 bases separated the two germline ends. The table came from immunoSEQ multiplex PCR; TCRdb's copy has only in-frame clones and leaves some out. The sample gives 65,000 to 85,000 clones, around 90% of which show up once; approximately 2.5% is in the top ten. The TCR originated in a human donor in a cohort sampled during active COVID-19. J is TRBJ2-3 and V is TRBV5-1; D gene uncertain. Sequenced input: peripheral blood. The chain's CDR3 is CASRYSLSTDTQYF. CDR3 DNA sequence: TGCGCCAGCCGTTACAGTCTATCCACAGATACGCAGTATTTT.